Below, 27 T cell receptor beta chains from the same sample are listed, as sequenced in a study of blood T cell repertoires in COVID-19. Assay used: immunoSEQ multiplex PCR; TCRdb lists only in-frame clones, some missing. This table has tens of thousands of clones, roughly 78% appearing once. The sample comprised peripheral blood. These receptors came from a woman of 80 years or more with acute or convalescent COVID-19.

V is TRBV5-6 and J is TRBJ2-1, with 11 bases identical to TRBD2. Unmatched junction bases numbered 8, after V lost 0 bases and J lost 3 bases. The CDR3 loop spans 18 amino acids. Germline V gene lookup returns CDR1 SGHDT and CDR2 YYEEEE. CDR3 bases: TGTGCCAGCAGCTTGGAACTAGCGGGGGCCTACTACTACAATGAGCAGTTCTTC. Translation gives CASSLELAGAYYYNEQFF.

The chain employs TRBV3-1 (or the pseudogene TRBV3-2) and TRBJ1-4, with 8 bases identical to TRBD1. Trimming took 5 bases from V and 2 from J; bases not matched to a gene: 4. Germline-derived CDR1 and CDR2 are LGHDT and YNNKEL (reference sequence). This CDR3 region has 15 residues. CDR3 in amino acids: CASSWYRGTNEKLFF. CDR3 nucleotides: TGTGCCAGCAGCTGGTACAGGGGGACTAATGAAAAACTGTTTTTT.

This clone was seen a handful of times. The V gene is TRBV18, the J gene TRBJ1-5, with D perhaps matching TRBD1 (5 bases). V was clipped by 3 bases and J by 1 base, with 13 bases between them. The CDR3 sequence is 16 residues long. Looked up from germline, CDR1 is KGHSH and CDR2 is LQKENI. The CDR3 loop reads CASSPGAGISNQPQHF. Written as DNA, the CDR3 is TGTGCCAGCTCACCTGGGGCAGGGATCAGCAATCAGCCCCAGCATTTT.

V gene TRBV5-1 combines with J gene TRBJ2-6; maybe TRBD2 (6 bases). V lost 0 bases and J 3 bases, leaving 10 bases between the germline ends. Germline loops: CDR1 SGHRS, CDR2 YFSETQ. The CDR3 covers 16 residues. CDR3 sequence reads: CASSLAPGVGANVLTF. Here the CDR3 DNA reads TGCGCCAGCAGCTTGGCCCCGGGGGTTGGGGCCAACGTCCTGACTTTC.

V and J are TRBV5-1 and TRBJ2-7, with D perhaps TRBD1 (6 bases). Trimming took off 4 bases at V and 0 bases at J, with 14 bases between the two ends. The CDR3 is 15 residues long. CDR1 is SGHRS and CDR2 is YFSETQ in the germline V gene. CDR3 sequence (DNA): TGCGCCAGCAGCAGGGGACAAGGAAGCTCCTACGAGCAGTACTTC. Translation gives CASSRGQGSSYEQYF.

This clone was detected a few times. The chain combines TRBV15 with TRBJ1-6; perhaps TRBD1 as D (6 bases). This CDR3 has 14 amino acids. Germline assignment: CDR1 LNHNV and CDR2 YYDKDF (reference sequence). Deletions cut 5 bases from V and 10 bases from J, with 15 bases between. The CDR3, as DNA: TGTGCCACCAGCGGTACAGGGAACCGATCACCCCTCCACTTT. It encodes CATSGTGNRSPLHF.

This chain joins TRBV7-8 and TRBJ1-2; D ambiguous. The germline gives CDR1 SGHVS, CDR2 FQNEAQ. The CDR3 extends over 14 amino acids. The V and J ends lost 5 bases and 2 bases respectively, with 12 bases between them. The CDR3 DNA is TGTGCCAGCAGCCAAAGTGGGCAGAACTATGGCTACACCTTC. Translated: CASSQSGQNYGYTF.

The chain is built from TRBV11-2 and TRBJ2-4, with TRBD2 matching 9 bases. The junction had 13 bases not matched to a gene; V was cut back by 5 bases and J by 8 bases. Germline V CDR1 and CDR2: SGHAT, FQNNGV. The CDR3 spans 16 residues. The CDR3 spells CASSRGTIAGVDIQYF. The CDR3 DNA sequence: TGTGCCAGCAGCCGAGGTACTATAGCGGGGGTAGACATTCAGTACTTC.

This clone was seen more than once but under ten times. The V gene is TRBV2, the J gene TRBJ1-4; TRBD1 matches at 9 bases. Trimming cost V 8 bases and J 5 bases; bases outside gene matches: 9. This CDR3 is built from 15 residues. Germline V gene data show CDR1 as SNHLY and CDR2 as FYNNEI. CDR3 DNA sequence: TGTGCCAGCGATAGACAGGGGGGAGCGAATGAAAAACTGTTTTTT. This translates into CASDRQGGANEKLFF.

The chain is built from TRBV5-6 and TRBJ2-2; D not certain. Germline V lookup: CDR1 SGHDT, CDR2 YYEEEE. The CDR3 consists of 12 residues. The V and J ends lost 5 bases and 2 bases respectively, with 4 bases between them. CDR3 loop: CASSYNTGELFF. DNA for the CDR3: TGTGCCAGCAGTTATAACACCGGGGAGCTGTTTTTT.

This chain joins TRBV2 and TRBJ1-3; D may be TRBD1 (5 bases). Germline-derived CDR1 and CDR2 are SNHLY and FYNNEI. This CDR3 contains 13 residues. Trimming removed 7 bases from V and 3 bases from J, with 10 bases in between. CDR3 coding DNA: TGTGCCAGCAAGCGTGACAGTGGAAACACCATATATTTT. It is translated as CASKRDSGNTIYF.

The chain carries TRBV24-1 and TRBJ2-2; 11 nucleotides align to TRBD2. Germline assignment: CDR1 KGHDR and CDR2 SFDVKD. V was pared by 4 bases and J by 5 bases, with 8 bases of the junction left unmatched. The CDR3 has 17 residues. CDR3 region: CATSDRPGLAATGELFF. Written as DNA, the CDR3 is TGTGCCACCAGTGACAGACCGGGACTAGCGGCTACCGGGGAGCTGTTTTTT.

The DNA for the CDR3 is TGTGCCAGCAGCTTGAGCGGGGGGACCCAAGAGACCCAGTACTTC. It codes for CASSLSGGTQETQYF. V gene TRBV7-2 combines with J gene TRBJ2-5; 9 bases are shared with TRBD2. With 3 bases clipped from V and 1 base from J, the junction kept 3 bases outside the gene matches. Germline assignment: CDR1 SGHTA and CDR2 FQGNSA. The CDR3 spans 15 residues.

The chain joins TRBV28 to TRBJ2-5; D possibly corresponds to TRBD2 (5 bases). The CDR3 sequence is 14 residues long. V was clipped by 5 bases and J by 5 bases, with 15 bases between them. CDR1 is MDHEN and CDR2 is SYDVKM in the germline V gene. CDR3 DNA: TGTGCCAGCAGTCTACCCCGGGGTCGTGAGACCCAGTACTTC. Amino acid sequence: CASSLPRGRETQYF.

The sample holds a few counts of this clone. The chain uses TRBV15 and TRBJ1-2; 9 bases fit TRBD1. The V gene's germline CDR1 is LNHNV and CDR2 YYDKDF (reference sequence). The CDR3 spans 14 residues. V dropped 3 bases and J dropped 6; count of bases not matched to a gene: 5. CDR3 amino acids: CATSSGGQGNGYTF. The CDR3 region has the DNA TGTGCCACCAGCAGTGGGGGACAGGGCAATGGCTACACCTTC. Based on the CDR3 plus reference TRBV15 and TRBJ1-2, the full variable domain is DAMVIQNPRYQVTQFGKPVTLSCSQTLNHNVMYWYQQKSSQAPKLLFHYYDKDFNNEADTPDNFQSRRPNTSFCFLDIRSPGLGDTAMYLCATSSGGQGNGYTFGSGTRLTVV.

This clone has a handful of counts. This chain joins TRBV4-1 and TRBJ2-2; unclear D gene. Trimming removed 4 bases from V and 5 bases from J, with 14 bases in between. CDR1 MGHRA and CDR2 YSYEKL come from the germline V gene. The CDR3 consists of 15 residues. CDR3 protein: CASSPQIGWTGELFF. The DNA for the CDR3 is TGCGCCAGCAGCCCACAGATAGGTTGGACCGGGGAGCTGTTTTTT.

The chain links TRBV11-3 to TRBJ2-1, with a possible D match to TRBD2 (6 bases). This CDR3 is 14 amino acids long. Germline V gene lookup returns CDR1 SGHNT and CDR2 YENEEA. V was cut by 2 bases and J by 8 bases, with 13 bases left in between. CDR3: CASSLRTGTHEQFF. CDR3 sequence (DNA): TGTGCCAGCAGCTTAAGGACCGGGACTCATGAGCAGTTCTTC.

The chain combines TRBV5-5 with TRBJ2-2; TRBD1 might be the D (7 bases). Germline V lookup: CDR1 SGHKS, CDR2 YYEKEE (reference sequence). CDR3 length equals 16 residues. Trimming cost V 1 base and J 2 bases, with 12 bases left between them. The CDR3 loop reads CASSLWRGRNTGELFF. DNA of the CDR3: TGTGCCAGCAGCTTGTGGAGGGGGCGAAACACCGGGGAGCTGTTTTTT. Combining the CDR3 with reference TRBV5-5 and TRBJ2-2 gives the whole variable domain DAGVTQSPTHLIKTRGQQVTLRCSPISGHKSVSWYQQVLGQGPQFIFQYYEKEERGRGNFPDRFSARQFPNYSSELNVNALLLGDSALYLCASSLWRGRNTGELFFGEGSRLTVL.

The chain couples TRBV6-5 to TRBJ1-2; the D gene is possibly TRBD1 (6 bases). Trimming cost V 2 bases and J 1 base, with 11 bases left between them. The CDR3 sequence is 15 residues long. CDR1 is MNHEY and CDR2 is SVGAGI in the germline V gene. The CDR3 is CASSYTGTFNYGYTF. CDR3 DNA sequence: TGTGCCAGCAGTTACACCGGGACATTTAACTATGGCTACACCTTC.

The chain is built from TRBV6-5 and TRBJ1-1; no definite D call. The CDR3 loop spans 14 amino acids. V was clipped by 8 bases and J by 3 bases, with 16 bases between them. The V gene's germline CDR1 is MNHEY and CDR2 SVGAGI. CDR3 DNA: TGTGCCAGCCGAGGAGGAGTTGGTGACACTGAAGCTTTCTTT. It is translated as CASRGGVGDTEAFF.

The chain has TRBV4-1 and TRBJ2-3; 8 bases align to TRBD2. The length of the CDR3 is 14 residues. With V trimmed by 4 bases and J by 0 bases, 0 bases remained unmatched. The germline CDR1 and CDR2 sequences are MGHRA and YSYEKL. Here the CDR3 DNA reads TGCGCCAGCAGCCTAGCGGGGAGCACAGATACGCAGTATTTT. Translation gives CASSLAGSTDTQYF.

The chain combines TRBV5-1 with TRBJ2-3; no clear D. The CDR3 totals 14 residues. V lost 2 bases and J lost 6, with 13 bases in between. Per the germline V gene, CDR1 is SGHRS and CDR2 is YFSETQ. The CDR3 region is CASSFSSGSDTQYF. CDR3 sequence (DNA): TGCGCCAGCAGCTTTTCTTCAGGCAGCGATACGCAGTATTTT.

The V and J genes are TRBV25-1 and TRBJ2-1, with TRBD1 matching 7 bases. Germline V gene data show CDR1 as MGHDK and CDR2 as SYGVNS. The length of the CDR3 is 13 residues. The J segment lost 5 bases and the V segment lost 6 bases, leaving 4 bases of the junction unmatched. The CDR3 loop reads CASRGTDNNEQFF. Here the CDR3 DNA reads TGTGCCAGCAGGGGGACAGATAACAATGAGCAGTTCTTC.

The chain recombines TRBV5-1 with TRBJ2-5; 7 bases align to TRBD1. V shed 7 bases and J 6 bases; nucleotides not matched to a gene: 15. Germline CDR1 reads SGHRS; CDR2 reads YFSETQ. The CDR3 runs to 15 residues. CDR3 region: CASGARQGDLKTQYF. CDR3 bases: TGCGCCAGCGGGGCGAGACAGGGTGATTTAAAGACCCAGTACTTC.

This sequence joins TRBV2 and TRBJ1-1; the D is unclear. This CDR3 is built from 11 residues. Deletions cut 5 bases from V and 6 bases from J, with 7 bases between. The germline CDR1 and CDR2 sequences are SNHLY and FYNNEI. CDR3 in amino acids: CASSTSSEAFF. The DNA for the CDR3 is TGTGCCAGCAGTACATCTTCTGAAGCTTTCTTT.

The chain carries TRBV12-2 and TRBJ1-1; the table's D call, TRBD1, was not checked against the DNA. TRBV12-2 is noted as a pseudogene. The CDR3 is 14 amino acids. CDR3 coding DNA: TGTGCAAGTCGCTTAGCGAGGGGGCACACTGAAGCTTTCTTT. Protein sequence: CASRLARGHTEAFF.

The V gene is TRBV27, the J gene TRBJ1-1; the D gene is possibly TRBD1 (6 bases). CDR1 and CDR2 (germline): MNHEY, SMNVEV (reference sequence). V lost 1 base and J lost 1, with 13 bases in between. The CDR3 contains 16 residues. The CDR3 is CASSLFQGSRNTEAFF. The CDR3 nucleotides read TGTGCCAGCAGTTTATTTCAGGGGTCCAGGAACACTGAAGCTTTCTTT.